Presented here are 27 T cell receptor beta chains from one specimen sequenced in a study of metastatic and nonmetastatic thyroid tumors. MiXCR reprocessed the PCR reads for TCRdb. The sample contains 13,000 or so clones, 25% to 35% of which appear only once. Each patient came to thyroid surgery without any prior treatment (of any kind). Sequenced material: tumor tissue. The receptor set was obtained from a female donor with papillary thyroid cancer or a benign thyroid nodule (not recorded which). Some clones in this sample may be carry-over from other donors' samples.

This clone was seen many times. CDR3 residues: CASSDTGRMNTEAFF. The CDR3 DNA is TGTGCCAGCAGTGATACTGGAAGGATGAACACTGAAGCTTTCTTT. J is TRBJ1-1 and V is TRBV5-6; D is unresolved. This CDR3 spans 15 amino acids. Germline lookup yields CDR1 SGHDT and CDR2 YYEEEE. V dropped 5 bases and J dropped 0 bases, with 14 bases sitting between them.

V is TRBV27 and J is TRBJ2-2; D gene ambiguous. V was pared by 7 bases and J by 11 bases, with 14 bases between. Germline CDR1 and CDR2: MNHEY and SMNVEV (reference sequence). The CDR3 totals 12 residues. CDR3 nucleotides: TGTGCCAGCAAGCAGATTTGCGGCGAGCTGTTTTTT. As protein: CASKQICGELFF.

This chain connects TRBV11-2 to TRBJ2-7; 10 bases agree with TRBD1. The J segment lost 3 bases and the V segment lost 3 bases, leaving 2 bases of the junction unmatched. CDR3 length: 14 residues. Per the germline V gene, CDR1 is SGHAT and CDR2 is FQNNGV. The CDR3 DNA reads as TGTGCCAGCAGCTTCGGGACAGGGGTCTACGAGCAGTACTTC. As protein: CASSFGTGVYEQYF. The full variable domain, rest sourced from reference TRBV11-2 and TRBJ2-7, is EAGVAQSPRYKIIEKRQSVAFWCNPISGHATLYWYQQILGQGPKLLIQFQNNGVVDDSQLPKDRFSAERLKGVDSTLKIQPAKLEDSAVYLCASSFGTGVYEQYFGPGTRLTVT.

This chain links TRBV28 with TRBJ2-1; 13 nucleotides agree with TRBD2. Germline trimming cut 6 bases from V and 11 bases from J; bases unmatched to any gene: 13. CDR3 size: 16 residues. Germline CDR1 is MDHEN and CDR2 is SYDVKM. The CDR3 region is CASRSKVTGLAGQQFF. Here the CDR3 DNA reads TGTGCCAGCAGATCGAAAGTAACGGGACTAGCGGGACAGCAGTTCTTC.

This clone counts as medium-sized. The chain employs TRBV28 and TRBJ2-7; perhaps D is TRBD1 or TRBD2 (6 bases each). CDR1 and CDR2 (germline): MDHEN, SYDVKM. This CDR3 comprises 14 residues. V was clipped by 5 bases and J by 0 bases, with 11 bases between them. As DNA, the CDR3 is TGTGCCAGCAGTGCGCGGGACAACTCCTACGAGCAGTACTTC. It encodes CASSARDNSYEQYF.

A few counts support this clone. This chain joins TRBV12-3 or TRBV12-4 and TRBJ2-2, with TRBD1 as a possible D gene (6 bases). This CDR3 spans 15 amino acids. Trimming shortened V by 10 bases and J by 4 bases, and 19 bases separated the two germline ends. The CDR3 here is CAIREQFRGTGELFF. The CDR3, as DNA: TGTGCCATCAGGGAACAATTCAGGGGCACCGGGGAGCTGTTTTTT.

This clone is medium-sized within its sample. V usage is TRBV19 and J usage is TRBJ2-1, with TRBD2 matching 11 bases. Germline trimming cut 7 bases from V and 3 bases from J; bases unmatched to any gene: 5. The length of the CDR3 is 15 residues. Germline V CDR1 and CDR2: LNHDA, SQIVND (reference sequence). DNA for the CDR3: TGTGCCAGTATGCCACTAGCGGGAGTCTACAATGAGCAGTTCTTC. Translation gives CASMPLAGVYNEQFF.

Judged by abundance, this clone is medium-sized. J is TRBJ1-3 and V is TRBV6-1; D may be TRBD1 (5 bases). Germline values: CDR1 MNHNS, CDR2 SASEGT. V lost 8 bases and J lost 0, with 11 bases in between. This CDR3 is built from 14 residues. The CDR3 DNA follows: TGTGCCAGCGTCTTCAGGGACTCTGGAAACACCATATATTTT. Protein: CASVFRDSGNTIYF.

CDR3 bases: TGTGCCAGCTCAAAGACCCACCCAGATAATGAAAAACTGTTTTTT. It translates to CASSKTHPDNEKLFF. The rearrangement links TRBV18 to TRBJ1-4, with D hard to call. The V end lost 5 bases, the J end lost 4 bases, and 14 bases lay between the germline ends. Germline V gives CDR1 KGHSH, CDR2 LQKENI. The CDR3 contains 15 residues.

This clone was seen only a few times. The chain joins TRBV6-1 to TRBJ1-3, with a weak D call TRBD1 (5 bases). V dropped 8 bases and J dropped 0 bases, with 14 bases sitting between them. The CDR3 covers 15 residues. Germline V gives CDR1 MNHNS, CDR2 SASEGT. The CDR3 DNA reads TGTGCCAGCGTACAGGATGGGACCTCTGGAAACACCATATATTTT. This codes for CASVQDGTSGNTIYF.

This clone was counted only a few times. The chain couples TRBV6-2 or TRBV6-3 to TRBJ1-2; a possible D gene is TRBD1 (6 bases). The V and J ends lost 5 bases and 0 bases respectively, with 13 bases between them. From germline, CDR1 is MNHEY and CDR2 SVGEGT. The CDR3 sequence is 15 residues long. The CDR3, as DNA: TGTGCCAGCAGTGCCCCGACAGGAACTAACTATGGCTACACCTTC. Its translation is CASSAPTGTNYGYTF.

The CDR3 region is CASSTRQGSYEQYF. The CDR3 DNA reads TGCGCCAGCAGCACCCGACAGGGAAGCTACGAGCAGTACTTC. The rearrangement uses TRBV4-1 and TRBJ2-7; 7 bases map to TRBD1. Per germline, CDR1 MGHRA and CDR2 YSYEKL. The CDR3 length is 14 residues. J was trimmed by 3 bases and V by 5 bases; bases with no gene match: 7.

J is TRBJ1-1 and V is TRBV3-1; D gene ambiguous. The germline V gene encodes CDR1 LGHDT and CDR2 YNNKEL (reference sequence). Trimming pared 4 bases from V and 11 bases from J, leaving 17 bases between. There are 13 residues in the CDR3. The CDR3 sequence: CASSLVSAVGAFF. DNA of the CDR3: TGTGCCAGCAGCCTCGTCAGTGCCGTGGGGGCTTTCTTT.

This clone was recorded many times. The chain uses TRBV9 and TRBJ2-2, with D tentatively TRBD1 or TRBD2 (5 bases each). V lost 0 bases, J lost 0 bases, and 21 bases lay in between. CDR1 SGDLS and CDR2 YYNGEE come from the germline V gene. The CDR3 is 20 amino acids. CDR3 region: CASSVGQGPVELTNTGELFF. The CDR3 nucleotides are TGTGCCAGCAGCGTAGGTCAGGGACCGGTCGAACTTACGAACACCGGGGAGCTGTTTTTT.

In this sample, this clone turned up a few times. The conserved phenylalanine or tryptophan normally closing the CDR3 is absent here, so this likely arose from a read error. The CDR3 nucleotides read TGCGCCAGCAGTGCGGGACAGGACTACGAGCAGTACATC. Protein sequence: CASSAGQDYEQYI. The V call is TRBV10-1, the J call TRBJ2-7, with 8 bases lining up with TRBD1. This CDR3 contains 13 residues. The V gene end was trimmed by 4 bases and the J gene end by 3 bases; junction bases not matched to a gene: 2. Germline V CDR1 and CDR2: WNHNN, SYGVQD (reference sequence).

This clone was detected many times. The genes are TRBV2 and TRBJ2-5; TRBD1 matches 7 bases. The germline CDR1 and CDR2 sequences are SNHLY and FYNNEI. The CDR3 contains 15 residues. V trimming: 7 bases; J trimming: 5 bases; junction bases outside the gene matches: 13. The CDR3 DNA follows: TGTGCCAGCACGCCACGGACAGGACCCGGGGAGACCCAGTACTTC. Amino acids: CASTPRTGPGETQYF.

This clone occurred many times. The J gene is TRBJ1-4, the V gene TRBV19; 7 nucleotides match TRBD1. Per the germline V gene, CDR1 is LNHDA and CDR2 is SQIVND (reference sequence). V gave up 8 bases and J gave up 7 bases; unmatched junction bases: 10. This CDR3 has 14 residues. The CDR3 DNA reads TGTGCCAGTTCACCCGGGACAGACGGTGAAAAACTGTTTTTT. Residues: CASSPGTDGEKLFF.

This clone occurred many times. A much larger clone differs by one base, so this may be a read error. The identical CDR3 is also encoded by other nucleotide sequences in the sample. The chain is built from TRBV12-3 or TRBV12-4 and TRBJ2-3; 10 bases agree with TRBD1. The CDR3 covers 14 residues. With V trimmed by 6 bases and J by 2 bases, 2 bases remained unmatched. The chain's CDR3 is CASRTGGLTDTQYF. CDR3 sequence (DNA): TGTGCCAGCAGGACAGGGGGCCTCACAGATACGCAGTATTTT.

This clone was seen many times. The junction differs from germline at one of its ends, possibly a read error. The gene calls are TRBV11-2 and TRBJ2-2, with unresolved D. The CDR3 is 15 amino acids. Germline V gene sequence: CDR1 SGHAT, CDR2 FQNNGV. In nucleotides, the CDR3 is TGTGCCAGCCGGGCGACCAGGCAACACACCAGGGAGCTGTTTTTT. This encodes CASRATRQHTRELFF.

The chain is built from TRBV4-1 and TRBJ2-7, with D possibly TRBD1 on 7 matching bases. CDR3 length: 15 amino acids. Germline V gene lookup returns CDR1 MGHRA and CDR2 YSYEKL. Deletions cut 3 bases from V and 5 bases from J, with 17 bases between. CDR3 sequence reads: CASSQATPGGNEQYF. The CDR3 DNA sequence: TGCGCCAGCAGCCAGGCCACCCCAGGGGGGAACGAGCAGTACTTC.

This clone is categorized as medium-sized (0.01 to 0.1%). A junction boundary mismatches the germline segment, possibly from a read error. V and J are TRBV13 and TRBJ2-1, with 7 bases that match TRBD2. The CDR3 contains 16 residues. Germline V lookup: CDR1 PRHDT, CDR2 FYEKMQ (reference sequence). This CDR3 reads CASTLRGSGRGNEQFF. The CDR3 coding sequence is TGTGCCAGCACCTTAAGAGGTAGCGGGCGCGGCAATGAGCAGTTCTTC.

Regarding this clone: Possible read error: a much larger clone is one base away. This chain uses TRBV24-1 with TRBJ2-7; D unclear. The CDR3 is 13 residues long. Germline CDR1 is KGHDR and CDR2 is SFDVKD. DNA of the CDR3: TGTGCCACCAGTTATTCGGACCACTACGGGCAGTACTTC. Protein: CATSYSDHYGQYF.

This clone appeared many times. The V call is TRBV12-3 or TRBV12-4, the J call TRBJ1-4, with D uncertain. Trimming cost V 7 bases and J 4 bases, with 13 bases left between them. The CDR3 is made up of 14 amino acids. The CDR3, as DNA: TGTGCCAGCATGTCCCGGGATCATAATGAAAAACTGTTTTTT. Its translation is CASMSRDHNEKLFF.

This rearrangement joins TRBV2 to TRBJ2-3, with D perhaps TRBD1 (6 bases). CDR3 length: 15 amino acids. CDR1 and CDR2 (germline): SNHLY, FYNNEI. The V gene lost 8 bases and the J gene lost 7 bases, with 22 bases spanning the gap. The CDR3 loop reads CASWTVSGRAYTQYF. The CDR3 coding sequence is TGTGCCAGCTGGACAGTCTCGGGCCGTGCGTATACGCAGTATTTT.

This chain links TRBV7-7 with TRBJ2-1; no clear D gene. The CDR3 has 17 amino acids. Trimming removed 5 bases from V and 0 bases from J, with 17 bases in between. Germline CDR1 SSHAT, CDR2 FNYEAQ (reference sequence). CDR3: CASSPSDLPSSYNEQFF. The CDR3 DNA sequence: TGTGCCAGCAGCCCCTCTGACCTTCCGAGCTCCTACAATGAGCAGTTCTTC.

This clone is labeled medium-sized (0.01 to 0.1%). The chain joins TRBV6-1 to TRBJ1-5; a possible D gene is TRBD1 (6 bases). The V gene's germline CDR1 is MNHNS and CDR2 SASEGT. The V end was cut by 4 bases, the J end by 3 bases, with 13 bases between. This CDR3 is built from 15 residues. For the CDR3, the DNA is TGTGCCAGCAGTGGTATCGGGGGCCCCAATCAGCCCCAGCATTTT. Its protein product is CASSGIGGPNQPQHF.

This clone was recorded a few times. V usage is TRBV28 and J usage is TRBJ2-7, with 8 positions matching TRBD2. The CDR3 consists of 15 residues. Losses at the gene ends were 2 bases for V and 2 bases for J; bases not matched to a gene: 5. Germline V gene lookup returns CDR1 MDHEN and CDR2 SYDVKM. CDR3 residues: CASSLTGGPTYEQYF. As DNA, the CDR3 is TGTGCCAGCAGTTTAACGGGAGGGCCAACCTACGAGCAGTACTTC.